Shown below are 7 T cell receptor beta chains from a single sample sequenced in a study of T cell responses to AZD1222 COVID-19 vaccine. Profiled with immunoSEQ multiplex PCR; TCRdb holds only in-frame clones, not every one. The table has 150,000 or so clones, 90% to 95% seen once. The sample here was peripheral blood, taken on day 0 of AZD1222 vaccination. These receptors all come from an adult in good health.

V is TRBV27 and J is TRBJ2-3, with TRBD1 as a possible D gene (6 bases). V was shortened by 4 bases and J by 2 bases, with 19 bases between the two germline ends. Germline assignment: CDR1 MNHEY and CDR2 SMNVEV (reference sequence). The CDR3 has 17 amino acids. CDR3 region: CASSSRSSWGPTDTQYF. Here the CDR3 DNA reads TGTGCCAGCAGTTCCCGAAGTAGCTGGGGGCCCACAGATACGCAGTATTTT.

CDR3 in amino acids: CASSIAGWREETQYF. The CDR3, as DNA: TGTGCCAGTAGTATAGCCGGATGGCGAGAAGAGACCCAGTACTTC. The chain joins TRBV19 to TRBJ2-5; D is unresolved. V lost 1 base, J lost 3 bases, and 12 bases lay in between. The length of the CDR3 is 15 residues. The germline V gene has CDR1 LNHDA and CDR2 SQIVND (reference sequence).

The rearrangement links TRBV6-6 to TRBJ2-4, with D tentatively TRBD2 (6 bases). V lost 0 bases and J 7 bases, leaving 13 bases between the germline ends. The germline V gene encodes CDR1 MNHNY and CDR2 SVGAGI (reference sequence). CDR3 size: 15 residues. CDR3 in amino acids: CASSYSLDYRNIQYF. DNA for the CDR3: TGTGCCAGCAGTTACTCGCTGGACTATAGGAACATTCAGTACTTC.

The rearrangement joins TRBV27 to TRBJ2-1; TRBD2 aligns across 7 bases. This CDR3 is built from 15 residues. With 2 bases clipped from V and 7 bases from J, the junction kept 8 bases outside the gene matches. Germline lookup yields CDR1 MNHEY and CDR2 SMNVEV (reference sequence). CDR3 protein: CASSLRLAEGNEQFF. The CDR3 region has the DNA TGTGCCAGCAGTTTAAGGCTAGCGGAGGGGAATGAGCAGTTCTTC.

The V call is TRBV7-3, the J call TRBJ2-6; possible D gene TRBD2, 6 bases. Trimming took off 3 bases at V and 0 bases at J, with 18 bases between the two ends. The V gene's germline CDR1 is SGHTA and CDR2 FQGTGA. The CDR3 extends over 19 amino acids. CDR3 DNA sequence: TGTGCCAGCAGCTTCGGGGGTTTGAGGGACCACTCTGGGGCCAACGTCCTGACTTTC. Translating it yields CASSFGGLRDHSGANVLTF. The full variable domain, its missing parts supplied by reference TRBV7-3 and TRBJ2-6, is GAGVSQTPSNKVTEKGKYVELRCDPISGHTALYWYRQSLGQGPEFLIYFQGTGAADDSGLPNDRFFAVRPEGSVSTLKIQRTERGDSAVYLCASSFGGLRDHSGANVLTFGAGSRLTVL.

The V gene is TRBV3-1 (or the pseudogene TRBV3-2), the J gene TRBJ2-3; weak D call: TRBD2 (5 bases). Trimming removed 0 bases at V and 5 bases at J, with 18 bases between. Germline CDR1 LGHDT, CDR2 YNNKEL (reference sequence). This CDR3 spans 17 amino acids. Written as DNA, the CDR3 is TGTGCCAGCAGCCAAGATTTGCGACCCCGGGGAATAGATACGCAGTATTTT. Translated, it gives CASSQDLRPRGIDTQYF.

The J gene is TRBJ1-1, the V gene TRBV5-8, with 7 bases fitting TRBD1. Germline V gene data show CDR1 as SGHTS and CDR2 as YDEGEE. With V trimmed by 4 bases and J by 3 bases, 6 bases remained unmatched. CDR3 length: 14 amino acids. The CDR3 coding sequence is TGTGCCAGCAGCCCCGGGACAGCGTACACTGAAGCTTTCTTT. Protein product: CASSPGTAYTEAFF.